The source of this TCR beta chain is a study of OX40 agonist ivuxolimab in advanced cancers. Turning to the study itself: One patient with hepatocellular carcinoma and two with cutaneous melanoma, three in all, had partial responses.

CDR3 length: 15 amino acids. CDR1 and CDR2 from the germline V gene are SGHNT and YYREEE (reference sequence). Only in-frame clones appear in the TCRdb table, and some are missing; sequencing was by immunoSEQ multiplex PCR. Of about 40,000 clones listed, approximately 90% were seen once; the top ten hold over 0.55%. Sequences were derived from CD4+ or CD8+ T cells sorted from blood, sampled in a trial of the OX40 agonist ivuxolimab. This sequence originates from an adult with an advanced solid tumor such as melanoma, head and neck, liver or kidney cancer. This chain connects TRBV5-4 to TRBJ2-5; 8 nucleotides align to TRBD1. The J call could be wrong; TRBJ2-7 is a better fit for the DNA end. In DNA, the CDR3 is TGTGCCAGCAGCTTGGGAGGCAGGGGGCTCAACGAGCAGTACTTC. It encodes CASSLGGRGLNEQYF.